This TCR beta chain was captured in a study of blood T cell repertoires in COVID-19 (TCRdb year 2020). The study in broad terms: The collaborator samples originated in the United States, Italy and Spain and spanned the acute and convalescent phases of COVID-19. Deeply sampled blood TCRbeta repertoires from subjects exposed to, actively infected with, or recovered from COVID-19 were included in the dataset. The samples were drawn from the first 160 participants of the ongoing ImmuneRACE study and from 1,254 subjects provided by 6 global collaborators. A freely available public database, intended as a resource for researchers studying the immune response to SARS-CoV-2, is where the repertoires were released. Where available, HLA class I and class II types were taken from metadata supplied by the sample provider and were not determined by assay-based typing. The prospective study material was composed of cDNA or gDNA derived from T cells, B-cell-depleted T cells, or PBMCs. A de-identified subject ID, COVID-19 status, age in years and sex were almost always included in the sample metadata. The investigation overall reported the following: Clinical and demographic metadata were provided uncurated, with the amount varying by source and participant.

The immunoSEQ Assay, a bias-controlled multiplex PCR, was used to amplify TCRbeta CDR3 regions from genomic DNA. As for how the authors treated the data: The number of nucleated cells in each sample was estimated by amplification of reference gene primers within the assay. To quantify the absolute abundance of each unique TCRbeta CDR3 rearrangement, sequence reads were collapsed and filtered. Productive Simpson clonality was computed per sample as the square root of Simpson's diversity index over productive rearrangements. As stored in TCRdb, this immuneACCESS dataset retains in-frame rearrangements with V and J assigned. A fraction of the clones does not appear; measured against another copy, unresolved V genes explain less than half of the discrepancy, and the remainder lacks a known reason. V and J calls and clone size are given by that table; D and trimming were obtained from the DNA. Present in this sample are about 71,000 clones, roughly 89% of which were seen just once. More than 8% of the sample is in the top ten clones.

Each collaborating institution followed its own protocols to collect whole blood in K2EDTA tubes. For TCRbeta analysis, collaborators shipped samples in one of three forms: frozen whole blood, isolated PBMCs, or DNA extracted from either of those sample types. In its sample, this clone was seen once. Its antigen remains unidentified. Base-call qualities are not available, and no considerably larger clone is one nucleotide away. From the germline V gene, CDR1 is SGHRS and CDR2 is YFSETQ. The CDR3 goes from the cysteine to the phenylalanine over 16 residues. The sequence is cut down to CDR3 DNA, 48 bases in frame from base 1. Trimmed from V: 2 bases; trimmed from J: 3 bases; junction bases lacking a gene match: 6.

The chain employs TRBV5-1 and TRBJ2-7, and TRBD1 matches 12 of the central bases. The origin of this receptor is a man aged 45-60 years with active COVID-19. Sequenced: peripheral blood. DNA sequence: TGCGCCAGCAGCTTTCCCGGGACAGGGGGCGACTACGAGCAGTACTTC. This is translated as CASSFPGTGGDYEQYF.